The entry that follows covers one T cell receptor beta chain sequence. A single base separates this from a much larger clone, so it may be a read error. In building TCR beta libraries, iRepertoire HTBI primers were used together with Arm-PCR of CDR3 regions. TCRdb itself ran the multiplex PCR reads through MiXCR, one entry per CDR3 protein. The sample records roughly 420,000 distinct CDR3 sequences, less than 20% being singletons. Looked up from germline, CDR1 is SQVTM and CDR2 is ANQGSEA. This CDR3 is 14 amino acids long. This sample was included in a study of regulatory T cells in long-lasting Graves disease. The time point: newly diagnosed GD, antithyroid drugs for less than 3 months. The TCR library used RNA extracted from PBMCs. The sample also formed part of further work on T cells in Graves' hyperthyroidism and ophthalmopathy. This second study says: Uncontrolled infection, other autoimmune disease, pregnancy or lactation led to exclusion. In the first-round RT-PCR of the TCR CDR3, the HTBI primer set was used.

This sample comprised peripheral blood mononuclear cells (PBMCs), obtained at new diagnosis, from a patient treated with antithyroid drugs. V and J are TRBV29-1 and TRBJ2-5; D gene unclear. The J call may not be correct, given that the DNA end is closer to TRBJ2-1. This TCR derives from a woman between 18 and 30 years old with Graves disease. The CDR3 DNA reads TGCAGCGTTGACAGGTTGCGCAATAGCAATGAGCAGTTCTTC. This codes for CSVDRLRNSNEQFF.